This T cell receptor beta chain was captured by sequencing in a study of beta chain features in type 1 diabetes. This CDR3 is 13 amino acids long. Findings and limits, study-wide: Shorter TCRB CDR3s, moderately but significantly so, were found in Type 1 diabetes patients in all four CD4+ subsets.

This clone has only a few counts. Its specificity is unknown. The whole isolated RNA underwent reverse transcription, so sequencing captured expressed TCRB transcripts. TCRdb's table, derived via immunoSEQ multiplex PCR, lists solely in-frame clones and lacks some. The repertoire consists of more than 95,000 clones, with 15% to 20% occurring once and the leading ten covering around 2.5%. The origin of this receptor is a man aged 18 to 29 with type 1 diabetes. The sample was central memory CD4+ T cells from blood. The chain couples TRBV21-1 to TRBJ2-2; the D call in the table, TRBD1, was not verified against the DNA. TRBV21-1 represents a pseudogene. The chain's CDR3 is CASSDPWARELFF. The CDR3, as DNA: TGTGCCAGCAGCGACCCTTGGGCCCGGGAGCTGTTTTTT.